The entry that follows covers one T cell receptor beta chain sequence. With random hexamers, reverse transcription was performed on about 0.45 to 1 ug of RNA. TCRdb independently ran MiXCR on the immunoSEQ multiplex PCR reads; one entry per CDR3 protein. This table has about 52,000 distinct CDR3 sequences, 93% appearing once. This sample is part of a study of CD8 T cells in Susac syndrome. Trimming shortened V by 4 bases and J by 3 bases, and 12 bases separated the two germline ends. There are 14 residues in the CDR3. From germline, CDR1 is SEHNR and CDR2 FQNEAQ (reference sequence). The chain links TRBV7-9 to TRBJ1-1, with D uncertain. The TCR comes from a human donor with multiple sclerosis. Source material: CD8+ T cells from PBMCs. Here the CDR3 DNA reads TGTGCCAGCAGCTACGCCGGCGGGGACACTGAAGCTTTCTTT. This codes for CASSYAGGDTEAFF.